The 16 T cell receptor beta chains below all came from one sample that was sequenced in a study of identifying expanded T cells in peripheral blood. TCRdb's copy holds only in-frame clones and misses some; the assay was immunoSEQ multiplex PCR. The data contain approximately 100,000 clones, about 83% of them singletons. The specimen sequenced was blood. Receptors originate from a person between 18 and 75 years old in good health.

V usage is TRBV5-4 and J usage is TRBJ2-1, with D hard to call. V was clipped by 4 bases and J by 7 bases, with 15 bases between them. Germline loops: CDR1 SGHNT, CDR2 YYREEE (reference sequence). The CDR3 consists of 14 residues. The chain's CDR3 is CASSQIIGRNEQFF. The CDR3 DNA is TGTGCCAGCAGCCAAATCATTGGACGGAATGAGCAGTTCTTC.

This clone showed up many times. The rearrangement links TRBV7-2 to TRBJ1-3, with D possibly TRBD1 on 6 matching bases. In germline, CDR1 is SGHTA, CDR2 FQGNSA. The CDR3 is 15 amino acids. V lost 5 bases to trimming and J lost 3 bases, with 14 bases between them. CDR3 DNA sequence: TGTGCCAGCAGCGTACAGGGAACTGGTGGAAACACCATATATTTT. As protein: CASSVQGTGGNTIYF.

V usage is TRBV5-1 and J usage is TRBJ2-7, with D perhaps being TRBD1 or TRBD2 (7 bases each). V was pared by 0 bases and J by 2 bases, with 15 bases between. Germline CDR1 SGHRS, CDR2 YFSETQ. CDR3 length: 16 amino acids. Written as DNA, the CDR3 is TGCGCCAGCAGCTTGGTGCGGGACAGCGGGACCTACGAGCAGTACTTC. This translates into CASSLVRDSGTYEQYF.

This clone was picked up one time. The V gene is TRBV27, the J gene TRBJ1-2, with D possibly TRBD1 on 5 matching bases. Trimming stripped 6 bases from V and 6 bases from J, with 20 bases between. CDR3 size: 15 residues. Germline CDR1 MNHEY, CDR2 SMNVEV (reference sequence). Here the CDR3 reads CASRTFGTDYDGYTF. The CDR3 region has the DNA TGTGCCAGCAGAACTTTCGGGACGGACTACGATGGCTACACCTTC.

J is TRBJ2-5 and V is TRBV19, with 8 bases fitting TRBD1. From germline, CDR1 is LNHDA and CDR2 SQIVND (reference sequence). V lost 5 bases and J lost 2; bases outside the gene matches: 7. CDR3 length: 15 residues. The CDR3 sequence: CASSDPGTGQETQYF. CDR3 nucleotide sequence: TGTGCCAGTAGTGACCCCGGGACAGGTCAAGAGACCCAGTACTTC.

This chain joins TRBV11-2 and TRBJ2-5; TRBD2 agrees at 11 bases. Germline V lookup: CDR1 SGHAT, CDR2 FQNNGV. The CDR3 has 14 residues. V gave up 6 bases and J gave up 4 bases; unmatched junction bases: 4. The CDR3 here is CASRIAGGRETQYF. CDR3 coding DNA: TGTGCCAGCAGAATAGCGGGGGGGCGAGAGACCCAGTACTTC.

The chain employs TRBV9 and TRBJ1-1; the D gene is possibly TRBD1 (5 bases). V lost 3 bases to trimming and J lost 7 bases, with 16 bases between them. The CDR3 has 14 amino acids. CDR1 and CDR2 (germline): SGDLS, YYNGEE. CDR3 amino acids: CASSEGPGPGEAFF. CDR3 nucleotide sequence: TGTGCCAGCAGCGAGGGACCCGGACCTGGTGAAGCTTTCTTT.

This chain uses TRBV28 with TRBJ1-5; D not resolved. The CDR3 length is 14 residues. V lost 2 bases to trimming and J lost 3 bases, with 8 bases between them. Germline V gene sequence: CDR1 MDHEN, CDR2 SYDVKM. The CDR3 region is CASSLLTANQPQHF. The CDR3 nucleotides read TGTGCCAGCAGTTTACTAACAGCCAATCAGCCCCAGCATTTT.

Only one count was recorded for this clone. This chain joins TRBV5-1 and TRBJ1-5; TRBD1 is a possible D gene (6 bases). V was clipped by 4 bases and J by 1 base, with 12 bases between them. Looked up from germline, CDR1 is SGHRS and CDR2 is YFSETQ. This CDR3 region has 15 residues. In DNA form, the CDR3 reads TGCGCCAGCAGCCCCACAGGGATGAGCAATCAGCCCCAGCATTTT. It is translated as CASSPTGMSNQPQHF.

J is TRBJ2-7 and V is TRBV4-3; 8 nucleotides line up with TRBD2. The CDR3 runs 15 residues. CDR1 is LGHNA, CDR2 YSLEER, per germline. V shed 0 bases and J 2 bases; nucleotides not matched to a gene: 3. Here the CDR3 reads CASSQDRGGTYEQYF. The DNA for the CDR3 is TGCGCCAGCAGCCAAGACCGGGGGGGGACCTACGAGCAGTACTTC.

V and J are TRBV5-6 and TRBJ1-2, with 7 bases aligning to TRBD1. The V gene's germline CDR1 is SGHDT and CDR2 YYEEEE. J was trimmed by 10 bases and V by 4 bases; bases with no gene match: 13. The length of the CDR3 is 14 residues. The CDR3 spells CASSLPDRSRHYTF. The CDR3 bases are TGTGCCAGCAGCCTACCGGACAGGAGCAGACACTACACCTTC.

This rearrangement joins TRBV7-9 to TRBJ1-2, with D tentatively TRBD1 (6 bases). In germline, CDR1 is SEHNR, CDR2 FQNEAQ (reference sequence). V was trimmed by 5 bases and J by 8 bases, leaving 30 bases between them. This CDR3 contains 18 residues. The CDR3 loop reads CASSPEVPADRPGGGYTF. CDR3 sequence (DNA): TGTGCCAGCAGCCCGGAGGTCCCCGCCGACAGGCCGGGGGGCGGCTACACCTTC.

The rearrangement links TRBV6-1 to TRBJ2-1; TRBD1 agrees at 9 bases. CDR1 is MNHNS, CDR2 SASEGT, per germline. The junction had 9 bases not matched to a gene; V was cut back by 6 bases and J by 3 bases. The CDR3 covers 16 residues. CDR3 nucleotide sequence: TGTGCCAGCAGCGAATCCGGGACAGGGTTCTACAATGAGCAGTTCTTC. Its translation: CASSESGTGFYNEQFF.

The chain joins TRBV11-2 to TRBJ1-5, with D hard to call. Per the germline V gene, CDR1 is SGHAT and CDR2 is FQNNGV. Trimming took off 5 bases at V and 6 bases at J, with 17 bases between the two ends. The CDR3 totals 15 residues. The CDR3 region is CASSISPGSVQPQHF. The DNA for the CDR3 is TGTGCCAGCAGCATTAGTCCGGGGTCCGTTCAGCCCCAGCATTTT.

The rearrangement links TRBV6-6 to TRBJ2-7, with D perhaps TRBD1 or TRBD2 (5 bases each). CDR1 is MNHNY, CDR2 SVGAGI, per germline (reference sequence). The CDR3 runs to 16 residues. Trimming took 6 bases from V and 0 from J, leaving 18 bases between them. CDR3 loop: CASRTTGARSSYEQYF. The CDR3 nucleotides read TGTGCCAGCAGGACTACCGGGGCAAGGAGCTCCTACGAGCAGTACTTC.

The table lists this clone with a few counts. V gene TRBV6-5 combines with J gene TRBJ1-1; 9 bases agree with TRBD1. Germline loops: CDR1 MNHEY, CDR2 SVGAGI. The CDR3 is 14 residues long. After removal of 5 bases from V and 4 bases from J, the junction contained 5 bases not matched to a gene. Here the CDR3 reads CASSPTTGGTEAFF. The CDR3, as DNA: TGTGCCAGCAGTCCGACGACAGGGGGCACTGAAGCTTTCTTT.